Below are 23 T cell receptor beta chains sequenced from a single sample in a study of cytomegalovirus exposure and HLA in healthy donors. The assay was immunoSEQ multiplex PCR, and TCRdb's table has in-frame clones only and misses some. This table holds 150,000 to 180,000 clones, 86% found once. The sample consisted of PBMCs. These receptors were taken from a man between 18 and 35 years old in good health and CMV-seropositive.

Turning to this clone: A read error may account for a junction end that differs from germline. The V call is TRBV6-5, the J call TRBJ2-3; a weak D match, TRBD2 (7 bases). The CDR3 length is 14 residues. From germline, CDR1 is MNHEY and CDR2 SVGAGI. The CDR3 protein is CASSYSSGQRDLGF. The CDR3 nucleotides are TGTGCCAGCAGTTACTCGTCTGGACAGCGGGACTTGGGGTTT.

About this clone: Its ends do not fully match the called genes, so a read error is possible. The chain employs TRBV5-6 and TRBJ2-7, with 10 nucleotides matching TRBD2. The CDR3 runs 15 residues. Germline values: CDR1 SGHDT, CDR2 YYEEEE. The CDR3 DNA sequence: TGTGCCAGCAGTTTGGGGCCTAGCGGGAGCCCCGAGCAGTACTTC. Residues: CASSLGPSGSPEQYF.

The CDR3 reads CASSVLGQGDNQPQHF. CDR3 in DNA: TGTGCCAGTAGTGTCTTGGGACAGGGGGACAATCAGCCCCAGCATTTT. The chain is built from TRBV19 and TRBJ1-5; the match to TRBD1 covers 11 bases. J was trimmed by 3 bases and V by 5 bases; bases with no gene match: 6. In germline, CDR1 is LNHDA, CDR2 SQIVND (reference sequence). The CDR3 runs to 16 residues.

The chain employs TRBV10-3 and TRBJ2-1, with TRBD1 identical over 7 bases. This CDR3 region has 17 residues. CDR1 is ENHRY and CDR2 is SYGVKD in the germline V gene. V lost 3 bases, J lost 1 base, and 9 bases stayed unmatched. The chain's CDR3 is CAISDIRFRGSYNEQFF. In nucleotides, the CDR3 is TGTGCCATCAGTGACATACGGTTCAGGGGGTCCTACAATGAGCAGTTCTTC.

This chain joins TRBV27 and TRBJ1-2; 9 positions match TRBD1. The V gene's germline CDR1 is MNHEY and CDR2 SMNVEV (reference sequence). The CDR3 length is 15 residues. Trimming removed 3 bases from V and 2 bases from J; junction bases left unmatched: 4. The CDR3 loop is CASSLGGQGNYGYTF. In DNA, the CDR3 is TGTGCCAGCAGTTTGGGAGGACAGGGGAACTATGGCTACACCTTC.

This chain joins TRBV6-5 and TRBJ1-1; tentatively, D is TRBD1 (6 bases). The CDR3 is made up of 16 amino acids. V lost 2 bases to trimming and J lost 1 base, with 14 bases between them. CDR1 MNHEY and CDR2 SVGAGI come from the germline V gene. This CDR3 reads CASSYDRRGPNTEAFF. The CDR3 DNA is TGTGCCAGCAGTTACGATCGCAGGGGCCCGAACACTGAAGCTTTCTTT.

Written as DNA, the CDR3 is TGTGCCAGCAGCTTGGCTAGAAAATCTAGCACAGATACGCAGTATTTT. It encodes CASSLARKSSTDTQYF. The chain uses TRBV7-3 and TRBJ2-3, with no clear D. The CDR3 extends over 16 amino acids. V was clipped by 3 bases and J by 0 bases, with 13 bases between them. Germline CDR1 and CDR2: SGHTA and FQGTGA.

The CDR3 nucleotides read TGTGCCAGCAGCCAAAGCCCGACAGGAACCGGGGAGCTGTTTTTT. The encoded protein is CASSQSPTGTGELFF. The rearrangement uses TRBV2 and TRBJ2-2; perhaps TRBD1 as D (6 bases). The germline V gene encodes CDR1 SNHLY and CDR2 FYNNEI. CDR3 length: 15 residues. V gave up 6 bases and J gave up 5 bases, with 16 bases separating them.

V gene TRBV7-2 combines with J gene TRBJ1-1; perhaps TRBD1 as D (6 bases). The length of the CDR3 is 13 residues. Trimming cost V 8 bases and J 1 base, with 11 bases left between them. Germline V gene lookup returns CDR1 SGHTA and CDR2 FQGNSA. The CDR3 sequence is CASGQGQNTEAFF. The CDR3 DNA follows: TGTGCCAGCGGCCAGGGACAGAACACTGAAGCTTTCTTT.

This sequence joins TRBV7-9 and TRBJ2-1, with 7 bases that match TRBD2. Trimming removed 2 bases from V and 5 bases from J; junction bases left unmatched: 6. The germline CDR1 and CDR2 sequences are SEHNR and FQNEAQ (reference sequence). CDR3 length: 15 amino acids. CDR3 nucleotide sequence: TGTGCCAGCAGCTTATCGTCTAGCGGCCACAATGAGCAGTTCTTC. This sequence encodes CASSLSSSGHNEQFF.

The chain recombines TRBV6-5 with TRBJ1-5; possibly TRBD1 for D (5 bases). Germline values: CDR1 MNHEY, CDR2 SVGAGI. CDR3 size: 13 residues. Trimming removed 2 bases from V and 6 bases from J, with 8 bases in between. CDR3 in DNA: TGTGCCAGCAGTTACGGGGGGACTCAGCCCCAGCATTTT. This gives the protein CASSYGGTQPQHF.

This clone has only one observation. The chain recombines TRBV4-3 with TRBJ1-5, with 9 bases lining up with TRBD1. J was trimmed by 1 base and V by 1 base; bases with no gene match: 2. The V gene's germline CDR1 is LGHNA and CDR2 YSLEER. This CDR3 has 16 residues. The CDR3 bases are TGCGCCAGCAGCCAAGGGACAGGGGCCAGCAATCAGCCCCAGCATTTT. Translated, it gives CASSQGTGASNQPQHF.

The chain recombines TRBV12-5 with TRBJ2-1; tentatively, D is TRBD1 (6 bases). V was trimmed by 7 bases and J by 2 bases, leaving 12 bases between them. Germline CDR1 LGHNT, CDR2 FRNRAP. The CDR3 is 14 residues long. The CDR3: CASVPGQTYNEQFF. In nucleotides, the CDR3 is TGTGCTAGTGTCCCGGGACAAACCTACAATGAGCAGTTCTTC.

The V gene is TRBV7-3, the J gene TRBJ2-1, with 9 bases lining up with TRBD1. CDR3 length equals 18 residues. In germline, CDR1 is SGHTA, CDR2 FQGTGA. V was pared by 4 bases and J by 1 base, with 11 bases of the junction left unmatched. CDR3: CASSSGQGKGNSYNEQFF. In DNA form, the CDR3 reads TGTGCCAGCAGCTCAGGACAGGGGAAAGGTAATTCCTACAATGAGCAGTTCTTC.

This chain links TRBV7-2 with TRBJ2-1; 12 bases line up with TRBD2. The V and J ends lost 5 bases and 3 bases, in that order; junction bases with no gene match: 2. This CDR3 is 15 amino acids long. Germline CDR1 and CDR2: SGHTA and FQGNSA. The CDR3 region is CASSRGLAGYNEQFF. For the CDR3, the DNA is TGTGCCAGCAGCAGGGGACTAGCGGGCTACAATGAGCAGTTCTTC.

This chain connects TRBV18 to TRBJ1-5, with D possibly being TRBD1 (6 bases). CDR3 size: 14 residues. Trimming stripped 3 bases from V and 9 bases from J, with 15 bases between. CDR1 KGHSH and CDR2 LQKENI come from the germline V gene. CDR3 amino acids: CASSPTGFPGPQHF. The CDR3 coding sequence is TGTGCCAGCTCACCCACAGGGTTCCCAGGGCCCCAGCATTTT.

The DNA of the CDR3 is TGTGCCAGCAGGCCACAGGGGGCGTTCGACACTGAAGCTTTCTTT. It yields the protein CASRPQGAFDTEAFF. This chain joins TRBV25-1 and TRBJ1-1; 9 positions match TRBD1. In germline, CDR1 is MGHDK, CDR2 SYGVNS. With 6 bases clipped from V and 3 bases from J, the junction kept 8 bases outside the gene matches. There are 15 residues in the CDR3.

The genes are TRBV15 and TRBJ2-5, with 7 bases fitting TRBD1. V lost 5 bases, J lost 0 bases, and 12 bases stayed unmatched. The CDR3 has 17 residues. CDR1 and CDR2 (germline): LNHNV, YYDKDF (reference sequence). The DNA for the CDR3 is TGTGCCACCAGCGGAGGACAGGTTCGAATGTACCAAGAGACCCAGTACTTC. It specifies CATSGGQVRMYQETQYF.

The CDR3 coding sequence is TGTGCCAGCAGGCTACGACTAGCGGACCATCAAGAGACCCAGTACTTC. Translated, it gives CASRLRLADHQETQYF. J is TRBJ2-5 and V is TRBV27; 9 nucleotides line up with TRBD2. J lost 2 bases, V lost 6 bases, and 10 bases had no gene match. The CDR3 loop spans 16 amino acids. Germline CDR1 is MNHEY and CDR2 is SMNVEV (reference sequence).

The chain has TRBV29-1 and TRBJ1-2; D unresolved. Deletions cut 1 base from V and 5 bases from J, with 8 bases between. Germline CDR1 reads SQVTM; CDR2 reads ANQGSEA. The CDR3 runs to 12 residues. Written as DNA, the CDR3 is TGCAGCGTTGAAGGTCTGGCTTATGGCTACACCTTC. Its translation is CSVEGLAYGYTF.

This clone has only a few counts. The CDR3 nucleotides are TGTGCCAGTAGTACCCGGACAGGCTACAATGAGCAGTTCTTC. Protein: CASSTRTGYNEQFF. V usage is TRBV19 and J usage is TRBJ2-1; 7 nucleotides align to TRBD1. CDR3 length: 14 residues. With 4 bases clipped from V and 3 bases from J, the junction kept 3 bases outside the gene matches. Germline V gives CDR1 LNHDA, CDR2 SQIVND (reference sequence).

This clone was seen a handful of times. The chain combines TRBV9 with TRBJ1-4; 8 nucleotides line up with TRBD1. Germline CDR1 is SGDLS and CDR2 is YYNGEE. V was pared by 2 bases and J by 11 bases, with 14 bases of the junction left unmatched. CDR3 length equals 16 residues. The CDR3, as DNA: TGTGCCAGCAGCGTGGACAGGGCGGCGAACCTTGGGAAACTGTTTTTT. It yields the protein CASSVDRAANLGKLFF.

The gene calls are TRBV19 and TRBJ1-1; no clear D. Per the germline V gene, CDR1 is LNHDA and CDR2 is SQIVND (reference sequence). V shed 0 bases and J shed 8 bases, with 10 bases lying between them. The CDR3 loop spans 13 amino acids. CDR3 region: CASSIDLSLEAFF. The CDR3 DNA reads as TGTGCCAGTAGTATAGATCTGTCACTAGAAGCTTTCTTT.